A selection of T cell receptor beta chains follows, all from one sample in a study of T cell changes during pregnancy in multiple sclerosis. Here immunoSEQ multiplex PCR was the method, and the copy in TCRdb shows in-frame clones only, minus some. This table has 50,000 or so clones, around 94% appearing once. The sample was CD4+ T cells from peripheral blood mononuclear cells, taken in the second trimester of pregnancy. The receptors come from a female donor with multiple sclerosis, enrolled in a pregnancy study. CDR3s leave out the opening cysteine and the closing phenylalanine or tryptophan. The order of the fields is J gene, V gene, CDR3 protein.

TRBJ1-6 | TRBV7-3 | ASSLWAHPNSPLH
TRBJ2-7 | TRBV5-1 | ASREGAAPGEQY
TRBJ2-7 | TRBV7-2 | ASSFSLKSYEQY
TRBJ2-1 | TRBV2 | ASSEARQGNEQF
TRBJ2-5 | TRBV19 | ASSARQGAARYQETQY
TRBJ2-5 | TRBV29-1 | SASGGSAETQY
TRBJ2-1 | TRBV6-6 | ASSPLSGINNEQF
TRBJ2-7 | TRBV27 | ASSPGQGTYEQY
TRBJ1-2 | TRBV10-3 | AISGTEINYGYT
TRBJ1-1 | TRBV6-6 | ASSPPDRDGPEAF
TRBJ1-1 | TRBV5-1 | ASSKGQVNTEAF
TRBJ1-1 | TRBV18 | ASSPPAVPNTEAF
TRBJ1-4 | TRBV5-6 | ASSFGAGQLLANEKLF
TRBJ1-2 | TRBV25-1 | ASSEAGTGDYGYT
TRBJ1-3 | TRBV6-5 | ASSLGVSGNTIY
TRBJ2-1 | TRBV18 | ASSQGLAGGYNEQF
TRBJ2-5 | TRBV4-3 | ASSQEGTGRLRETQY
TRBJ2-1 | TRBV6-1 | ASSEASGDEQF
TRBJ2-3 | TRBV6-1 | ASIRGYTDTQY
TRBJ1-5 | TRBV18 | ASSRGQVDSNQPQH
TRBJ2-7 | TRBV7-2 | ASSQWKRDRGLYEQY
TRBJ2-5 | TRBV6-1 | ASYLGQAAGTQY
TRBJ2-3 | TRBV4-1 | ASSQDLQRGAGTDTQY
TRBJ1-1 | TRBV4-2 | ASSQSGGTNTEAF
TRBJ2-7 | TRBV19 | ASSKPGQGAYEQY
TRBJ1-1 | TRBV11-1 | ASSHGRNTEAF
TRBJ2-1 | TRBV5-1 | ASSRREGASSYNEQF